This T cell receptor (beta chain) was recorded in a study of blood T cell repertoires in COVID-19. Individuals drawn from 24 US areas were roughly 18 to 100 years old. The study assigned cohorts using participant-reported clinical history. Clones were read by immunoSEQ multiplex PCR, and TCRdb kept only the in-frame ones, dropping some. The sample has 310,000 or so clones; 90% are singletons. CDR1 and CDR2 (germline): LGHDT, YNNKEL (reference sequence). The CDR3 is 12 amino acids. V was cut by 8 bases and J by 8 bases, with 15 bases left in between. The sequenced sample was PBMCs or T cells enriched from blood (not recorded which). This chain uses TRBV3-1 (or the pseudogene TRBV3-2) with TRBJ1-2; a possible D gene is TRBD1 (5 bases). This sequence was found in a woman aged 18-29 years with acute COVID-19. DNA of the CDR3: TGTGCCAGCCTGGGAGGGGTCGGCGGCTACACCTTC. Its protein product is CASLGGVGGYTF.